One sample yielded the 14 T cell receptor beta chains listed below, sequenced in a study of blood T cell repertoires in COVID-19. Sequenced by immunoSEQ multiplex PCR; TCRdb stores in-frame clones only, minus some. The table shows 350,000 or so clones, with approximately 86% occurring only once. The specimen was PBMCs or T cells enriched from blood (not recorded which). The origin of the receptors is a middle-aged woman with acute COVID-19.

This sequence joins TRBV5-1 and TRBJ2-3; no clear D gene. Trimming stripped 1 base from V and 5 bases from J, with 5 bases between. The CDR3 has 12 residues. The V gene's germline CDR1 is SGHRS and CDR2 YFSETQ. The CDR3: CASSLNKDTQYF. The DNA for the CDR3 is TGCGCCAGCAGCTTGAATAAAGATACGCAGTATTTT.

The chain employs TRBV27 and TRBJ2-7; 10 bases align to TRBD2. The CDR3 spans 19 residues. Germline V gene data show CDR1 as MNHEY and CDR2 as SMNVEV (reference sequence). The ends lost 2 bases at V and 4 bases at J; junction bases unmatched: 17. CDR3 in DNA: TGTGCCAGCAGTTTAGCGGTACTTAGCGGGGGGACCCGAGTGTACGAGCAGTACTTC. As protein: CASSLAVLSGGTRVYEQYF.

This clone came up once. An end of the junction does not agree with germline; a read error may underlie this. V usage is TRBV10-3 and J usage is TRBJ2-5; 11 bases map to TRBD2. Germline assignment: CDR1 ENHRY and CDR2 SYGVKD. The CDR3 covers 16 residues. The CDR3 sequence: CAISYYPGLAVPRNDF. CDR3 nucleotides: TGTGCCATCAGCTATTATCCGGGACTAGCGGTCCCGAGAAACGACTTC.

This chain joins TRBV5-4 and TRBJ1-4; tentatively, D is TRBD1 (5 bases). The V and J ends lost 5 bases and 7 bases respectively, with 15 bases between them. Germline assignment: CDR1 SGHNT and CDR2 YYREEE (reference sequence). This CDR3 contains 14 residues. Here the CDR3 DNA reads TGTGCCAGCAGTTCGGCGGGGGACTTTGAAAAACTGTTTTTT. Translation: CASSSAGDFEKLFF.

The V and J genes are TRBV9 and TRBJ2-2, with 8 positions matching TRBD1. Per the germline V gene, CDR1 is SGDLS and CDR2 is YYNGEE. With 4 bases clipped from V and 9 bases from J, the junction kept 11 bases outside the gene matches. This CDR3 spans 15 amino acids. The CDR3 region is CASSYGTGGDRELFF. Written as DNA, the CDR3 is TGTGCCAGCAGCTATGGGACAGGAGGGGACAGGGAGCTGTTTTTT.

The chain links TRBV28 to TRBJ1-4; TRBD1 matches at 7 bases. Germline V gene lookup returns CDR1 MDHEN and CDR2 SYDVKM. V lost 6 bases, J lost 6 bases, and 7 bases stayed unmatched. CDR3 length equals 14 residues. CDR3 DNA: TGTGCCAGCAGCCAGTATCAGGGGGATGAAAAACTGTTTTTT. As protein: CASSQYQGDEKLFF.

This clone occurred once. This chain joins TRBV27 and TRBJ2-3; D is possibly TRBD2 (6 bases). The germline V gene has CDR1 MNHEY and CDR2 SMNVEV (reference sequence). This CDR3 region has 18 residues. Between the trimmed V and J ends, which lost 3 bases and 2 bases, there was a span of 21 bases. The CDR3 region has the DNA TGTGCCAGCAGTTTCCACCCGAGGGGTAGCGGTGACACAGATACGCAGTATTTT. Its translation: CASSFHPRGSGDTDTQYF.

This chain connects TRBV3-1 (or the pseudogene TRBV3-2) to TRBJ1-1, with 8 bases fitting TRBD1. The CDR3 extends over 14 amino acids. After removal of 5 bases from V and 2 bases from J, the junction contained 4 bases not matched to a gene. Germline-derived CDR1 and CDR2 are LGHDT and YNNKEL (reference sequence). The CDR3 reads CASSLQGGNTEAFF. Written as DNA, the CDR3 is TGTGCCAGCAGCTTACAGGGGGGAAACACTGAAGCTTTCTTT.

This clone was detected only once. The chain couples TRBV20-1 to TRBJ2-7, with D unresolved. CDR1 is DFQATT and CDR2 is SNEGSKA in the germline V gene (reference sequence). The length of the CDR3 is 14 residues. V was clipped by 3 bases and J by 2 bases, with 14 bases between them. The CDR3 coding sequence is TGCAGTGCTAGTGTTCCCCCCGCGGCCTACGAGCAGTACTTC. Amino acid sequence: CSASVPPAAYEQYF.

This chain uses TRBV7-2 with TRBJ1-1, with D perhaps matching TRBD1 (6 bases). The CDR3 totals 15 residues. Germline V CDR1 and CDR2: SGHTA, FQGNSA. Trimming took off 0 bases at V and 11 bases at J, with 19 bases between the two ends. The CDR3 DNA sequence: TGTGCCAGCAGCTTAGCTAGGGGGGGCATCCTGGCTGCTTTCTTT. Encoded protein: CASSLARGGILAAFF.

The V call is TRBV10-3, the J call TRBJ1-2; maybe TRBD1 (5 bases). Germline V gene data show CDR1 as ENHRY and CDR2 as SYGVKD. The CDR3 has 14 residues. V was trimmed by 3 bases and J by 4 bases, leaving 12 bases between them. CDR3 sequence reads: CAISDPGEGYGYTF. In DNA, the CDR3 is TGTGCCATCAGTGACCCGGGGGAGGGCTATGGCTACACCTTC.

The chain links TRBV5-1 to TRBJ1-2; 9 positions match TRBD1. The V segment lost 4 bases and the J segment 4 bases; nucleotides outside the gene matches: 8. Germline V gives CDR1 SGHRS, CDR2 YFSETQ. The CDR3 contains 15 residues. The DNA of the CDR3 is TGCGCCAGCAGCGATCCGGGACAGGGACTCTATGGCTACACCTTC. The encoded protein is CASSDPGQGLYGYTF.

J is TRBJ2-7 and V is TRBV6-2 or TRBV6-3, with 9 bases that match TRBD2. Germline V gives CDR1 MNHEY, CDR2 SVGEGT. This CDR3 contains 16 residues. The V segment lost 5 bases and the J segment 3 bases; nucleotides outside the gene matches: 11. The CDR3 sequence is CASSTISGRRVYEQYF. CDR3 nucleotides: TGTGCCAGCAGTACGATTAGCGGGAGAAGGGTCTACGAGCAGTACTTC.

The chain links TRBV10-2 to TRBJ1-6; the D gene is possibly TRBD1 (5 bases). The CDR3 totals 16 residues. The germline V and J ends were trimmed by 4 bases and 8 bases, with 18 bases remaining between them. Germline V lookup: CDR1 WSHSY, CDR2 SAAADI. The CDR3 DNA reads as TGCGCCAGCAGTGGGGGGACTCTGGCGCCTGATTCACCCCTCCACTTT. The encoded protein is CASSGGTLAPDSPLHF.